Presented here are 8 T cell receptor beta chains from one specimen sequenced in a study of chemoradiotherapy in HPV16-positive cancers. The table came from immunoSEQ multiplex PCR; TCRdb's copy has only in-frame clones and leaves some out. This repertoire shows approximately 12,000 clones, about 85% found once; its top ten account for 5.8%. Sequenced material: blood, taken from a patient who underwent chemoradiotherapy. The receptors originated from a human donor with HPV-associated anogenital cancer.

V usage is TRBV5-6 and J usage is TRBJ2-3; weak D call: TRBD2 (5 bases). CDR3 length: 15 residues. The germline V gene has CDR1 SGHDT and CDR2 YYEEEE. V was shortened by 2 bases and J by 6 bases, with 16 bases between the two germline ends. The CDR3 DNA sequence: TGTGCCAGCAGCTTACCCGGGGTAGGAGGCGATACGCAGTATTTT. It yields the protein CASSLPGVGGDTQYF.

The chain recombines TRBV5-1 with TRBJ2-1; TRBD2 is a possible D gene (5 bases). CDR1 is SGHRS and CDR2 is YFSETQ in the germline V gene. The CDR3 contains 16 residues. V lost 0 bases, J lost 10 bases, and 20 bases lay in between. CDR3 residues: CASSLESNLRSGEQFF. The DNA of the CDR3 is TGCGCCAGCAGCTTGGAGTCCAACTTGCGCTCGGGGGAGCAGTTCTTC. Complete variable domain (other parts from reference TRBV5-1 and TRBJ2-1): KAGVTQTPRYLIKTRGQQVTLSCSPISGHRSVSWYQQTPGQGLQFLFEYFSETQRNKGNFPGRFSGRQFSNSRSEMNVSTLELGDSALYLCASSLESNLRSGEQFFGPGTRLTVL.

The chain uses TRBV2 and TRBJ1-1; 7 nucleotides align to TRBD1. The CDR3 spans 12 residues. Trimming took 6 bases from V and 8 from J; bases not matched to a gene: 6. Germline V gene sequence: CDR1 SNHLY, CDR2 FYNNEI. Here the CDR3 reads CASRDTGDEAFF. The DNA of the CDR3 is TGTGCCAGCAGGGATACAGGGGACGAAGCTTTCTTT.

This chain links TRBV5-1 with TRBJ2-6; 7 positions agree with TRBD1. The germline CDR1 and CDR2 sequences are SGHRS and YFSETQ. The length of the CDR3 is 20 residues. Trimming took 1 base from V and 3 from J; bases not matched to a gene: 16. The CDR3 DNA reads as TGCGCCAGCAGCTTGAAAGGGGTGGCAGGGGGAGACTATGGGGCCAACGTCCTGACTTTC. Encoded protein: CASSLKGVAGGDYGANVLTF.

V gene TRBV9 combines with J gene TRBJ1-4; unclear D gene. Germline V gene lookup returns CDR1 SGDLS and CDR2 YYNGEE. The V and J ends lost 2 bases and 8 bases respectively, with 19 bases between them. This CDR3 has 16 residues. The CDR3 region has the DNA TGTGCCAGCAGCGTCGGGCAGACCGTGGAGCTGGAAAAACTGTTTTTT. Its protein product is CASSVGQTVELEKLFF.

This clone was detected a few times. V gene TRBV2 combines with J gene TRBJ1-1; TRBD1 matches 10 bases. The CDR3 contains 16 residues. Germline values: CDR1 SNHLY, CDR2 FYNNEI. Losses at the gene ends were 7 bases for V and 1 base for J; bases not matched to a gene: 9. CDR3 DNA: TGTGCCAGCACTGACGGACAGGGGGTCTCGAACACTGAAGCTTTCTTT. Translated, it gives CASTDGQGVSNTEAFF.

This rearrangement joins TRBV5-1 to TRBJ2-7, with D perhaps matching TRBD1 or TRBD2 (5 bases each). The V end was cut by 0 bases, the J end by 0 bases, with 13 bases between. CDR3 length: 16 amino acids. CDR1 is SGHRS, CDR2 YFSETQ, per germline. The CDR3 protein is CASSLGTGPGSYEQYF. Here the CDR3 DNA reads TGCGCCAGCAGCTTGGGAACGGGACCGGGCTCCTACGAGCAGTACTTC.

The rearrangement uses TRBV9 and TRBJ2-1; a possible D gene is TRBD1 (6 bases). V dropped 4 bases and J dropped 4 bases, with 12 bases sitting between them. This CDR3 comprises 14 residues. Germline V gene sequence: CDR1 SGDLS, CDR2 YYNGEE. The CDR3 is CASSRDGQYNEQFF. CDR3 nucleotide sequence: TGTGCCAGCAGCCGAGACGGACAGTACAATGAGCAGTTCTTC. Combining the CDR3 with reference TRBV9 and TRBJ2-1 gives the whole variable domain DSGVTQTPKHLITATGQRVTLRCSPRSGDLSVYWYQQSLDQGLQFLIQYYNGEERAKGNILERFSAQQFPDLHSELNLSSLELGDSALYFCASSRDGQYNEQFFGPGTRLTVL.